Presented here are 22 T cell receptor beta chains from one specimen sequenced in a study of T cell repertoires in cytomegalovirus infection. TCRdb passed the reads through MiXCR, listing each CDR3 protein once. The data show fewer than 1,000,000 distinct CDR3 sequences, with about a third seen just once and about an eighth held by the top ten. These TCRs' antigens remain unknown. The sequencing here drew on cultured CD8+ T cells from PBMCs, taken from culture after CMV antigen stimulation. The receptors originated from a human donor in good health (CMV status not recorded). Some clones in this sample may be carry-over from other donors' samples.

This clonotype was picked up a small number of times. The CDR3 loop is CASSPGSAPADYGYTF. CDR3 sequence (DNA): TGTGCCAGCAGCCCAGGGTCGGCTCCGGCGGACTATGGCTACACCTTC. The V call is TRBV7-9, the J call TRBJ1-2; D may be TRBD1 (5 bases). The CDR3 loop spans 16 amino acids. Between the trimmed V and J ends, which lost 5 bases and 3 bases, there was a span of 19 bases. Germline V lookup: CDR1 SEHNR, CDR2 FQNEAQ (reference sequence).

V and J are TRBV19 and TRBJ2-5; D possibly corresponds to TRBD1 (5 bases). The CDR3 length is 13 residues. From germline, CDR1 is LNHDA and CDR2 SQIVND (reference sequence). Trimming left V 2 bases short and J 4 bases short, with 8 bases between. This CDR3 is CASSIQGRETQYF. The CDR3 region has the DNA TGTGCCAGTAGTATACAGGGTCGAGAGACCCAGTACTTC.

This clonotype was seen ten or more times. This chain uses TRBV7-9 with TRBJ2-1; D is unclear. CDR1 and CDR2 (germline): SEHNR, FQNEAQ (reference sequence). Trimming removed 5 bases from V and 0 bases from J, with 17 bases in between. CDR3 length: 17 amino acids. CDR3: CASSDAVGKGSYNEQFF. In DNA, the CDR3 is TGTGCCAGCAGCGACGCGGTAGGGAAAGGCTCCTACAATGAGCAGTTCTTC.

The chain has TRBV12-3 or TRBV12-4 and TRBJ2-5; 9 positions agree with TRBD1. V lost 4 bases, J lost 2 bases, and 5 bases stayed unmatched. The CDR3 spans 15 residues. The CDR3: CASSSGQGAQETQYF. The CDR3 bases are TGTGCCAGCAGTTCGGGACAGGGCGCTCAAGAGACCCAGTACTTC.

This chain joins TRBV20-1 and TRBJ2-1, with 11 bases fitting TRBD2. Trimming removed 5 bases from V and 10 bases from J; junction bases left unmatched: 10. This CDR3 contains 14 residues. Germline V CDR1 and CDR2: DFQATT, SNEGSKA (reference sequence). The CDR3 is CSASASGGIREQFF. CDR3 nucleotide sequence: TGCAGTGCTTCCGCTAGCGGGGGGATCAGGGAGCAGTTCTTC.

This clonotype was counted many times. The chain recombines TRBV7-2 with TRBJ1-5; D gene unclear. The CDR3 is made up of 18 amino acids. Trimming took 1 base from V and 2 from J, leaving 18 bases between them. Germline V gives CDR1 SGHTA, CDR2 FQGNSA. The CDR3 here is CASSLESGFGYGNQPQHF. In DNA form, the CDR3 reads TGTGCCAGCAGCTTAGAGTCGGGGTTTGGCTACGGCAATCAGCCCCAGCATTTT.

The genes are TRBV6-2 or TRBV6-3 and TRBJ2-7, with D unresolved. This CDR3 spans 15 amino acids. Germline lookup yields CDR1 MNHEY and CDR2 SVGEGT. V was clipped by 0 bases and J by 2 bases, with 11 bases between them. The CDR3 DNA sequence: TGTGCCAGCAGTTACTCCCCCGGGTCCCCCTACGAGCAGTACTTC. This encodes CASSYSPGSPYEQYF.

A few counts support this clonotype. V is TRBV7-6 and J is TRBJ1-5; unclear D gene. The CDR3 spans 15 residues. From germline, CDR1 is SGHVS and CDR2 FNYEAQ. Trimming removed 3 bases at V and 1 base at J, with 10 bases between. The CDR3 DNA follows: TGTGCCAGCAGCTTGTGGAGAGGGAGCAATCAGCCCCAGCATTTT. Protein sequence: CASSLWRGSNQPQHF.

This chain connects TRBV20-1 to TRBJ2-7, with unresolved D. Per germline, CDR1 DFQATT and CDR2 SNEGSKA (reference sequence). V gave up 1 base and J gave up 0 bases, with 7 bases separating them. The CDR3 totals 13 residues. This CDR3 is CSARGLSSYEQYV. The DNA for the CDR3 is TGCAGTGCTAGAGGGCTCAGCTCCTACGAGCAGTACGTC.

The chain joins TRBV7-9 to TRBJ1-2; D gene uncertain. Germline loops: CDR1 SEHNR, CDR2 FQNEAQ (reference sequence). V lost 7 bases to trimming and J lost 8 bases, with 5 bases between them. This CDR3 is 9 amino acids long. CDR3 sequence reads: CASNQGYTF. The DNA of the CDR3 is TGTGCCAGCAACCAAGGCTACACCTTC. Based on the CDR3 plus reference TRBV7-9 and TRBJ1-2, the full variable domain is DTGVSQNPRHKITKRGQNVTFRCDPISEHNRLYWYRQTLGQGPEFLTYFQNEAQLEKSRLLSDRFSAERPKGSFSTLEIQRTEQGDSAMYLCASNQGYTFGSGTRLTVV.

This sequence joins TRBV6-5 and TRBJ1-3; no clear D gene. This CDR3 contains 14 residues. V dropped 8 bases and J dropped 8 bases, with 19 bases sitting between them. Germline V gene data show CDR1 as MNHEY and CDR2 as SVGAGI. The CDR3 DNA is TGTGCCAGCCAAACTGGCGCAGGCTCCGACACCATATATTTT. This encodes CASQTGAGSDTIYF.

This clonotype has just a few counts. The rearrangement joins TRBV19 to TRBJ2-7, with D hard to call. The V gene lost 0 bases and the J gene lost 7 bases, with 13 bases spanning the gap. Germline V CDR1 and CDR2: LNHDA, SQIVND (reference sequence). This CDR3 has 14 residues. Here the CDR3 reads CASSIDLTTREQYV. The CDR3 DNA reads TGTGCCAGTAGTATAGATCTCACTACGCGGGAGCAGTACGTC.

V is TRBV5-6 and J is TRBJ2-7; no definite D call. Trimming cost V 4 bases and J 6 bases, with 14 bases left between them. CDR1 is SGHDT and CDR2 is YYEEEE in the germline V gene. The CDR3 covers 13 residues. The CDR3: CASSGPGPAEQYF. Written as DNA, the CDR3 is TGTGCCAGCAGCGGCCCAGGACCCGCCGAGCAGTACTTC.

The rearrangement joins TRBV10-3 to TRBJ1-1; D is possibly TRBD1 (5 bases). V lost 7 bases, J lost 10 bases, and 19 bases lay in between. CDR1 is ENHRY and CDR2 is SYGVKD in the germline V gene. CDR3 size: 13 residues. CDR3 DNA: TGTGCCATCAAGGACACCGTTTTGTTTGGAGCTTTCTTT. It codes for CAIKDTVLFGAFF.

The rearrangement joins TRBV6-2 or TRBV6-3 to TRBJ1-6, with 9 bases aligning to TRBD1. Germline V gene data show CDR1 as MNHEY and CDR2 as SVGEGT. The length of the CDR3 is 15 residues. J was trimmed by 7 bases and V by 5 bases; bases with no gene match: 6. In DNA, the CDR3 is TGTGCCAGCAGTATTGGACAGGGGATCAATTCACCCCTCCACTTT. Protein: CASSIGQGINSPLHF.

This clonotype was seen many times. Its ends do not fully match the called genes, so a read error is possible. The genes are TRBV7-7 and TRBJ2-5, with D unclear. Germline V gene data show CDR1 as SSHAT and CDR2 as FNYEAQ (reference sequence). The CDR3 consists of 13 residues. CDR3 in amino acids: CASSLRPQETQYF. The CDR3 coding sequence is TGTGCTAGCAGCTTAAGACCGCAAGAGACCCAGTACTTC.

This clonotype was detected only a few times. The chain employs TRBV7-9 and TRBJ1-4; perhaps TRBD1 as D (5 bases). The CDR3 is 15 residues long. CDR1 and CDR2 from the germline V gene are SEHNR and FQNEAQ (reference sequence). Trimming took off 1 base at V and 5 bases at J, with 11 bases between the two ends. The CDR3 region is CASSLVGASNEKLFF. CDR3 coding DNA: TGTGCCAGCAGCTTAGTTGGGGCCTCGAATGAAAAACTGTTTTTT.

The gene calls are TRBV27 and TRBJ2-1; TRBD2 aligns across 11 bases. V was pared by 6 bases and J by 4 bases, with 2 bases of the junction left unmatched. Per the germline V gene, CDR1 is MNHEY and CDR2 is SMNVEV (reference sequence). This CDR3 comprises 14 residues. CDR3 sequence (DNA): TGTGCCAGCAGAATAGCGGGGGGGTACAATGAGCAGTTCTTC. Encoded protein: CASRIAGGYNEQFF.

CDR3 nucleotide sequence: TGTGCCATGGAAGCCGGGACAGGGACCTACCGCACAGATACGCAGTATTTT. This gives the protein CAMEAGTGTYRTDTQYF. This chain links TRBV2 with TRBJ2-3, with 9 bases that match TRBD1. This CDR3 is built from 17 residues. CDR1 and CDR2 (germline): SNHLY, FYNNEI. V lost 10 bases, J lost 1 base, and 15 bases stayed unmatched.

This sequence joins TRBV6-1 and TRBJ2-7; D is perhaps TRBD1 (6 bases). Trimming removed 4 bases from V and 1 base from J, with 11 bases in between. Germline assignment: CDR1 MNHNS and CDR2 SASEGT. The CDR3 length is 14 residues. CDR3 loop: CASSGPTGSYEQYF. CDR3 nucleotides: TGTGCCAGCAGTGGCCCTACAGGGTCCTACGAGCAGTACTTC.

This rearrangement joins TRBV5-3 to TRBJ2-1; D is unresolved. TRBV5-3 is an ORF for which the function is uncertain. V lost 8 bases to trimming and J lost 3 bases, with 18 bases between them. This CDR3 spans 15 amino acids. The CDR3 coding sequence is TGTGCCAGCAAGCTCGGATCTGGGTTCTACAATGAGCAGTTCTTC. Protein product: CASKLGSGFYNEQFF.

Comments on this clonotype: The junction shows a germline mismatch at one end, possibly a read error. The chain is built from TRBV7-9 and TRBJ1-2; TRBD1 might be the D (6 bases). CDR1 is SEHNR and CDR2 is FQNEAQ in the germline V gene (reference sequence). The CDR3 runs to 13 residues. The CDR3 spells CVSSVTGLEGYTF. CDR3 nucleotides: TGTGTCAGCAGCGTGACAGGTCTAGAGGGCTACACCTTC.